This T cell receptor (beta chain) was recovered during a study of T-cell memory formation after mild COVID-19. Findings of the study overall: The SARS-CoV-2 specificity of second-wave clones reaching peak at day 37 remained unverified. Contracting clones, day 15 to 85, had balanced CD4/CD8, and later expanders favored CD4+. The pre-infection memory compartment contained some responding clones, suggesting cross-reactive memory joined.

TCR alpha and TCR beta cDNA libraries carrying sample barcodes and UMIs came from 5'RACE with constant-segment primers. TCRdb processed the 5' RACE reads anew with MiXCR; each CDR3 protein has one entry. The sample lists hundreds of thousands of distinct CDR3 sequences; approximately 23% were seen once. This CDR3 is built from 13 residues. Germline values: CDR1 MNHEY, CDR2 SVGEGT. V shed 8 bases and J 6 bases; nucleotides not matched to a gene: 9. On this clonotype: Its cognate antigen is unknown.

The receptor was derived from an adult woman who had mild COVID-19 (a few samples of this study predate the infection). Cell type and time point are not known. Sequencing was carried out using PBMCs or a T cell subset sorted from them (not recorded which). The chain recombines TRBV6-2 or TRBV6-3 with TRBJ1-2; 7 bases fit TRBD1. The CDR3 sequence is CASRSSTGHGYTF. As DNA, the CDR3 is TGTGCCAGCCGTTCTTCGACAGGGCATGGCTACACCTTC.